This T cell receptor (beta chain) is from a study of blood T cells in healthy people across ages. Whole-study findings and limits: A roughly linear age-dependent decrease characterized TCR beta diversity per million T cells. Diversity was higher, and naive CD4+ cells more numerous, in long-lived donors than in aged donors. As naive T cell percentage varied, TCR beta diversity correlated strongly with it.

Germline CDR1 ENHRY, CDR2 SYGVKD. V was trimmed by 3 bases and J by 0 bases, leaving 9 bases between them. CDR3 length: 15 amino acids. With regard to this clonotype: Its specificity is not known.

The authors ran a second PCR of 7 to 11 cycles using a sample-barcoded 5' primer and a J-beta primer mix. CDR3-containing paired-end reads numbered at least 2.5 million in each sample. TCRdb recomputed calls from the 5' RACE reads with MiXCR, one row per CDR3 protein. Found here are about 1.5 million distinct CDR3 sequences, roughly 40% of them singletons; the top ten hold 7% to 9.5%. The J gene is TRBJ1-3, the V gene TRBV10-3; D gene unclear. The specimen was blood. The clonotype originates from a woman aged 18-35 years in good health. Written as DNA, the CDR3 is TGTGCCATCAGTGACGGCGTCGGCTCTGGAAACACCATATATTTT. Its translation: CAISDGVGSGNTIYF.